These 26 T cell receptor beta chains were sequenced from one sample in a study of blood T cell repertoires in COVID-19. The method was immunoSEQ multiplex PCR; TCRdb's version includes in-frame clones alone and lacks a portion of them. The repertoire includes under 450,000 clones, about four fifths of them detected once, and over 0.95% sits in the top ten. The sequenced sample was peripheral blood. The receptors shown here come from a human donor with acute or convalescent COVID-19. The donor label of this sample is uncertain.

This sequence joins TRBV10-1 and TRBJ1-5, with D unclear. V lost 3 bases, J lost 3 bases, and 15 bases lay in between. There are 16 residues in the CDR3. In germline, CDR1 is WNHNN, CDR2 SYGVQD (reference sequence). CDR3 sequence (DNA): TGCGCCAGCAGTGAAGCCCCGGGTGTTACCAATCAGCCCCAGCATTTT. This encodes CASSEAPGVTNQPQHF.

This chain uses TRBV10-1 with TRBJ2-2; D gene uncertain. The CDR3 has 16 residues. Looked up from germline, CDR1 is WNHNN and CDR2 is SYGVQD (reference sequence). The V end was cut by 3 bases, the J end by 1 base, with 12 bases between. The CDR3 here is CASSDRPVGNTGELFF. CDR3 in DNA: TGCGCCAGCAGTGATCGTCCGGTTGGGAACACCGGGGAGCTGTTTTTT.

The rearrangement links TRBV7-2 to TRBJ1-2; D remains unclear. V was pared by 0 bases and J by 8 bases, with 16 bases between. This CDR3 region has 15 residues. Germline values: CDR1 SGHTA, CDR2 FQGNSA. The CDR3 nucleotides read TGTGCCAGCAGCTTAGCCTTACAGAAGAGATGGGGCTACACCTTC. Residues: CASSLALQKRWGYTF.

This rearrangement joins TRBV6-2 or TRBV6-3 to TRBJ2-7; 10 nucleotides match TRBD1. The CDR3 has 17 residues. In germline, CDR1 is MNHEY, CDR2 SVGEGT. Trimming cost V 5 bases and J 2 bases; bases outside gene matches: 12. The CDR3 DNA sequence: TGTGCCAGCAGTCCCCACCAGGGACAGGGGTACCCCTACGAGCAGTACTTC. Protein: CASSPHQGQGYPYEQYF.

The chain carries TRBV30 and TRBJ1-5; 7 positions agree with TRBD1. The CDR3 runs 15 residues. Germline V lookup: CDR1 GTSNPN, CDR2 SVGIG (reference sequence). J lost 7 bases, V lost 5 bases, and 14 bases had no gene match. The CDR3: CAWGRTGEQRQPQHF. CDR3 nucleotide sequence: TGTGCCTGGGGACGAACAGGGGAACAGCGACAGCCCCAGCATTTT.

As for this clone: One junction end does not reproduce the germline sequence, and a read error may be involved. The chain is built from TRBV12-3 or TRBV12-4 and TRBJ2-7; D possibly corresponds to TRBD2 (5 bases). The CDR3 totals 13 residues. Here the CDR3 DNA reads TGTGCCAGCAGCTTAGACTACGCTGGGGAGCAGTACTTC. Protein product: CASSLDYAGEQYF.

J is TRBJ2-3 and V is TRBV27, with D uncertain. In germline, CDR1 is MNHEY, CDR2 SMNVEV (reference sequence). The CDR3 extends over 11 amino acids. V dropped 4 bases and J dropped 7 bases, with 6 bases sitting between them. The CDR3 sequence is CASSYLYTQYF. The DNA for the CDR3 is TGTGCCAGCAGTTATCTGTATACGCAGTATTTT.

The rearrangement links TRBV5-6 to TRBJ1-1; the match to TRBD1 covers 7 bases. Trimming removed 5 bases from V and 0 bases from J; junction bases left unmatched: 7. Germline V lookup: CDR1 SGHDT, CDR2 YYEEEE. This CDR3 spans 15 amino acids. The CDR3 coding sequence is TGTGCCAGCAGGGCGACAGGGCTCATGAACACTGAAGCTTTCTTT. It encodes CASRATGLMNTEAFF.

V and J are TRBV30 and TRBJ1-2; 7 bases line up with TRBD1. V lost 3 bases and J lost 4; bases outside the gene matches: 2. Germline CDR1 and CDR2: GTSNPN and SVGIG (reference sequence). CDR3 length: 12 amino acids. CDR3 region: CAWREGAYGYTF. The CDR3 nucleotides are TGTGCCTGGAGGGAGGGGGCCTATGGCTACACCTTC.

V is TRBV9 and J is TRBJ2-2; 10 bases are a match to TRBD2. J lost 5 bases, V lost 4 bases, and 14 bases had no gene match. The CDR3 has 18 residues. In germline, CDR1 is SGDLS, CDR2 YYNGEE. The DNA of the CDR3 is TGTGCCAGCAGCTCCTCGCCCCTAGCGGGAGTTAGTACCGGGGAGCTGTTTTTT. This encodes CASSSSPLAGVSTGELFF.

The chain uses TRBV6-5 and TRBJ1-2; TRBD1 might be the D (5 bases). V lost 0 bases and J 6 bases, leaving 17 bases between the germline ends. The CDR3 is made up of 16 amino acids. The germline V gene encodes CDR1 MNHEY and CDR2 SVGAGI. Here the CDR3 reads CASSYSSPGKPNGYTF. For the CDR3, the DNA is TGTGCCAGCAGTTACTCAAGTCCAGGGAAACCCAATGGCTACACCTTC.

The rearrangement links TRBV7-2 to TRBJ2-1; possibly TRBD1 for D (6 bases). Trimming shortened V by 0 bases and J by 8 bases, and 14 bases separated the two germline ends. The CDR3 totals 15 residues. Germline CDR1 is SGHTA and CDR2 is FQGNSA. DNA of the CDR3: TGTGCCAGCAGCTTAGCTCAGGGGTCCTGGGATGAGCAGTTCTTC. Translation gives CASSLAQGSWDEQFF. The whole variable domain, remainder taken from reference TRBV7-2 and TRBJ2-1, is GAGVSQSPSNKVTEKGKDVELRCDPISGHTALYWYRQSLGQGLEFLIYFQGNSAPDKSGLPSDRFSAERTGGSVSTLTIQRTQQEDSAVYLCASSLAQGSWDEQFFGPGTRLTVL.

This chain joins TRBV7-9 and TRBJ2-1; 7 nucleotides align to TRBD1. Germline trimming cut 3 bases from V and 7 bases from J; bases unmatched to any gene: 6. The CDR3 extends over 14 amino acids. In germline, CDR1 is SEHNR, CDR2 FQNEAQ (reference sequence). The DNA of the CDR3 is TGTGCCAGCAGCTTCCGGGACAGACTTAATGAGCAGTTCTTC. Amino acid sequence: CASSFRDRLNEQFF.

This clone was seen more than once but under ten times. The chain couples TRBV4-2 to TRBJ2-7; the match to TRBD2 covers 14 bases. This CDR3 has 16 residues. Germline CDR1 LGHNA, CDR2 YNFKEQ. Trimming cost V 1 base and J 4 bases; bases outside gene matches: 3. CDR3: CASSQGTSGGLYEQYF. Written as DNA, the CDR3 is TGTGCCAGCAGCCAAGGGACTAGCGGGGGGTTATACGAGCAGTACTTC.

As regards this clone: The sample has other DNA sequences that encode this CDR3 too. The chain is built from TRBV5-1 and TRBJ1-1; no reliable D call. Between the trimmed V and J ends, which lost 0 bases and 2 bases, there was a span of 5 bases. Germline loops: CDR1 SGHRS, CDR2 YFSETQ. This CDR3 is 13 amino acids long. The CDR3 nucleotides read TGCGCCAGCAGCTTGGTCGTAAACACTGAAGCTTTCTTT. Its protein is CASSLVVNTEAFF.

This chain joins TRBV5-4 and TRBJ2-1; D is unclear. Trimming pared 5 bases from V and 5 bases from J, leaving 8 bases between. The germline CDR1 and CDR2 sequences are SGHNT and YYREEE (reference sequence). The CDR3 is 12 residues long. The CDR3 sequence: CASRGENNEQFF. Here the CDR3 DNA reads TGTGCCAGCAGGGGCGAGAACAATGAGCAGTTCTTC.

A single count supports this clone. The chain is built from TRBV4-1 and TRBJ2-7, with a weak D call TRBD2 (6 bases). This CDR3 region has 14 residues. V was shortened by 6 bases and J by 6 bases, with 18 bases between the two germline ends. Germline V gene sequence: CDR1 MGHRA, CDR2 YSYEKL. The CDR3 bases are TGCGCCAGCAGACCGATCCCGGGAGAAGGCGAGCAGTACTTC. It is translated as CASRPIPGEGEQYF.

The chain joins TRBV30 to TRBJ2-5; a possible D gene is TRBD1 (6 bases). Trimming stripped 3 bases from V and 7 bases from J, with 6 bases between. CDR3 length equals 10 residues. Germline values: CDR1 GTSNPN, CDR2 SVGIG (reference sequence). CDR3 nucleotide sequence: TGTGCCTGGAGCAGGGGGACCCAGTACTTC. Residues: CAWSRGTQYF.

The chain couples TRBV28 to TRBJ1-2; perhaps TRBD1 as D (6 bases). This CDR3 has 15 residues. V lost 2 bases to trimming and J lost 4 bases, with 14 bases between them. Germline CDR1 MDHEN, CDR2 SYDVKM. The CDR3 nucleotides are TGTGCCAGCAGTTTAGGCGGGGGGCCTGGCTATGGCTACACCTTC. This codes for CASSLGGGPGYGYTF.

The V and J genes are TRBV30 and TRBJ2-3; D is unclear. This CDR3 is built from 14 residues. Germline V gives CDR1 GTSNPN, CDR2 SVGIG (reference sequence). Trimming shortened V by 4 bases and J by 2 bases, and 13 bases separated the two germline ends. CDR3 sequence: CAWTADPYTDTQYF. DNA for the CDR3: TGTGCCTGGACTGCCGATCCCTACACAGATACGCAGTATTTT.

This chain joins TRBV19 and TRBJ1-5; no clear D gene. The ends were cut back, 0 bases at V and 14 bases at J, with 17 bases in the middle. Germline values: CDR1 LNHDA, CDR2 SQIVND (reference sequence). The CDR3 totals 14 residues. CDR3 bases: TGTGCCAGTAGTATAGATCTATTGGGCAGTACAGAGCATTTT. It encodes CASSIDLLGSTEHF.

The V and J genes are TRBV27 and TRBJ2-7; D is unresolved. Between the trimmed V and J ends, which lost 0 bases and 3 bases, there was a span of 18 bases. The V gene's germline CDR1 is MNHEY and CDR2 SMNVEV (reference sequence). This CDR3 has 17 residues. The CDR3, as DNA: TGTGCCAGCAGTTTATCCTTGTCTACAGCTTCTCGCTACGAGCAGTACTTC. It is translated as CASSLSLSTASRYEQYF.

This clone was detected once. In DNA form, the CDR3 reads TGTGCCAGTAGGCCAGACAGTCTCTCTGGGGCCAACGTCCTGACTTTC. This encodes CASRPDSLSGANVLTF. The chain is built from TRBV19 and TRBJ2-6; D may be TRBD1 (5 bases). Trimming removed 6 bases from V and 0 bases from J, with 12 bases in between. CDR3 length: 16 amino acids. Germline V gene lookup returns CDR1 LNHDA and CDR2 SQIVND (reference sequence).

V is TRBV2 and J is TRBJ1-5; D is perhaps TRBD1 (5 bases). CDR1 and CDR2 from the germline V gene are SNHLY and FYNNEI. The CDR3 has 14 residues. V lost 7 bases to trimming and J lost 0 bases, with 10 bases between them. The DNA of the CDR3 is TGTGCCAGCAAAGACAGCAATAGCAATCAGCCCCAGCATTTT. It is translated as CASKDSNSNQPQHF.

This clone was recorded only once. This sequence joins TRBV6-5 and TRBJ1-1, with 9 bases matching TRBD1. The CDR3 runs to 14 residues. The V gene end was trimmed by 6 bases and the J gene end by 5 bases; junction bases not matched to a gene: 7. The germline gives CDR1 MNHEY, CDR2 SVGAGI. This CDR3 reads CASSYGTGRTEAFF. The CDR3 nucleotides are TGTGCCAGCAGCTACGGGACAGGGCGGACTGAAGCTTTCTTT.

This chain joins TRBV9 and TRBJ1-1; 8 bases fit TRBD1. Looked up from germline, CDR1 is SGDLS and CDR2 is YYNGEE. The trim removed 4 bases at V and 1 base at J, leaving 3 bases unmatched. The CDR3 totals 14 residues. The CDR3 sequence is CASSSGTGNTEAFF. The DNA of the CDR3 is TGTGCCAGCAGCTCGGGGACAGGGAACACTGAAGCTTTCTTT.